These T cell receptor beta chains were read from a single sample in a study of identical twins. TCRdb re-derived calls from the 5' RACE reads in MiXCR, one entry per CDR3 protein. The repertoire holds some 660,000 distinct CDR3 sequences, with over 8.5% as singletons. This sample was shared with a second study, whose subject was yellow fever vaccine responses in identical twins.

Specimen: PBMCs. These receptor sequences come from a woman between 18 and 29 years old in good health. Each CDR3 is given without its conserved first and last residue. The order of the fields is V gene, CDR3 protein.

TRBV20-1	SAALKQDPIGVAQY
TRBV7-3	ASSPDRSAEQY
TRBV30	AWKTSGTYEQY
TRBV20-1	SAPRGLGTGELF
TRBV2	ASRWDSTYEQY
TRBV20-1	SAPGRNTEAF
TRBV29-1	SVEQGLGGSRDEQF
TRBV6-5	ASSSRSASNTEAF
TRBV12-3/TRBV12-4	ASSSRVNTGELF
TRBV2	ASSVGLAGYNEQF
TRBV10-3	AISGTGTSYEQY
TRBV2	ASSARTAQETQY
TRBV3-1	ASSHGEVSPLH
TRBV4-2	ASSPSPAGNTDTQY
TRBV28	ASSSLTGAAWEGF
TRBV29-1	SVEGDRSYNEQF
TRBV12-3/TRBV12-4	ASRPAGTGELF
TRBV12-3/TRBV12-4	ASSSGGRRGPQH
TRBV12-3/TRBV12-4	ASSSGGMRMQY
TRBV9	ASSLRQGLDTGELF
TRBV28	ASSYLGGDQPQH
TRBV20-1	SAPNRTVNTEAF
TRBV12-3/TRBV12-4	ASGHGLAGLTDTQY
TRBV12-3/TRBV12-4	ASSVFRDRDFRRNEQY
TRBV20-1	SARAAGYEQY
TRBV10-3	ATRDRLNEQF
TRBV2	ASSAGTLLGEQY
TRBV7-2	ASSYGTGANQPQH
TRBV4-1	ASRRDLGTEQY
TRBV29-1	SGVTGKTYEQY
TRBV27	ASSSGGSDTQY
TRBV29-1	SVKQGNQPQH
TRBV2	AIQTGTYEQY
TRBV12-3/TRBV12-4	ASRQAGGVVIGQF
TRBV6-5	ASKRDYGYT
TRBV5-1	ASSRGDSTDTQY
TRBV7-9	ASSLKGPPRLNQPQH
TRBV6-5	ASSSTSGRAGGEQY
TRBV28	ASSLRSDPSYEQY
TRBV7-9	ASSSSAGGVEQY
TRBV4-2	ASSQDYRASGFYEQY
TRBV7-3	ASSLNGGASYNEQF
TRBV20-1	SAANLAGASTTQY
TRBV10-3	AISEIGMEDEQY
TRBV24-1	ATIHVPDLVNEQF
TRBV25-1	ASSDLYSSYNEQF
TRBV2	ASNGGPQSTDTQY
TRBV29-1	SVGGDPRSSYEQY
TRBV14	ASSPNRLAANTGELF
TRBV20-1	SARLGDYGYT
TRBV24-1	ATNLTGGVVPLRGQY